This T cell receptor beta chain was sequenced in a study of control samples from healthy donors and cancer patients. V lost 5 bases and J 0 bases, leaving 13 bases between the germline ends. CDR1 and CDR2 (germline): LNHDA, SQIVND (reference sequence). This CDR3 region has 16 residues. This clone was counted a single time. TCRdb's table, derived via immunoSEQ multiplex PCR, lists solely in-frame clones and lacks some. The repertoire holds about 170,000 clones, with approximately 92% as singletons. The chain carries TRBV19 and TRBJ1-4, with unresolved D. The sample consisted of blood. The receptor was isolated from a woman aged 55-69 years in good health. CDR3 DNA: TGTGCCAGTAGTCCACCAGGAACCCCAACTAATGAAAAACTGTTTTTT. Residues: CASSPPGTPTNEKLFF.